The sequence of this T cell receptor (beta chain) was determined in a study of blood T cell repertoires in COVID-19. Study summary: Material from acute and convalescent COVID-19 was sourced from the United States, Italy and Spain. Nucleic acid was either cDNA or gDNA, and it came from T cells, B-cell-depleted T cells, or PBMCs.

How the authors handled the data: Amplified reference gene primers provided the basis for estimating nucleated cell counts. Sequencing used immunoSEQ multiplex PCR; TCRdb keeps in-frame clones, though not all of them. V and J calls and clone size follow that table, whereas D and trimming were derived from the DNA. The top ten clones hold under 0.3% of a sample with just over 650,000 clones, about 90% of them seen once. The CDR3 loop spans 15 amino acids. Germline CDR1 SGDLS, CDR2 YYNGEE. J lost 0 bases, V lost 3 bases, and 5 bases had no gene match. The sequence was obtained from a woman between 18 and 29 years old with acute or convalescent COVID-19. Sequences were obtained from peripheral blood. The V call is TRBV9, the J call TRBJ1-2; 7 bases fit TRBD1. This CDR3 reads CASSARGLSNYGYTF. CDR3 coding DNA: TGTGCCAGCAGCGCTAGGGGGCTCTCTAACTATGGCTACACCTTC. The variable domain in full, with the rest retrieved from reference TRBV9 and TRBJ1-2, is DSGVTQTPKHLITATGQRVTLRCSPRSGDLSVYWYQQSLDQGLQFLIQYYNGEERAKGNILERFSAQQFPDLHSELNLSSLELGDSALYFCASSARGLSNYGYTFGSGTRLTVV.